Below are 16 T cell receptor beta chains sequenced from a single sample in a study of cytomegalovirus exposure and HLA in healthy donors. The PCR employed 60 Vbeta primers together with 13 Jbeta primers. Sequenced by immunoSEQ multiplex PCR; TCRdb stores in-frame clones only, minus some. Of around 170,000 clones listed, more than 75% are singletons. Sequencing was done on a sample of PBMCs. These TCRs come from a man between 40 and 49 years old in good health and CMV-seronegative.

V gene TRBV29-1 combines with J gene TRBJ1-1; D uncertain. The germline CDR1 and CDR2 sequences are SQVTM and ANQGSEA. The V end lost 2 bases, the J end lost 1 base, and 11 bases lay between the germline ends. This CDR3 region has 14 residues. This CDR3 is CSVERWGANTEAFF. CDR3 in DNA: TGCAGCGTTGAAAGATGGGGAGCGAACACTGAAGCTTTCTTT.

The sample holds one count of this clone. V usage is TRBV7-3 and J usage is TRBJ2-7; D possibly corresponds to TRBD1 (5 bases). Trimming cost V 2 bases and J 7 bases, with 12 bases left between them. CDR3 length: 13 amino acids. Germline-derived CDR1 and CDR2 are SGHTA and FQGTGA. In nucleotides, the CDR3 is TGTGCCAGCAGCTTAGGGTTAGGGGATGAGCAGTACTTC. It specifies CASSLGLGDEQYF.

This clone was seen once. This chain joins TRBV19 and TRBJ2-1, with 9 bases matching TRBD2. The CDR3 length is 16 residues. CDR1 LNHDA and CDR2 SQIVND come from the germline V gene (reference sequence). V shed 7 bases and J 7 bases; nucleotides not matched to a gene: 14. The CDR3 DNA reads as TGTGCCAGTATCCCCCGGGGCGGGAGGGCCTCTAATGAGCAGTTCTTC. Its translation is CASIPRGGRASNEQFF.

The chain joins TRBV5-1 to TRBJ1-1, with 8 bases fitting TRBD1. V dropped 4 bases and J dropped 5; count of bases not matched to a gene: 10. CDR1 and CDR2 (germline): SGHRS, YFSETQ. The CDR3 totals 15 residues. In DNA, the CDR3 is TGCGCCAGCAGCATACGGACAGGGATGGAGACTGAAGCTTTCTTT. Amino acids: CASSIRTGMETEAFF.

J is TRBJ1-4 and V is TRBV19; 7 bases match TRBD1. J lost 8 bases, V lost 2 bases, and 2 bases had no gene match. Germline values: CDR1 LNHDA, CDR2 SQIVND (reference sequence). The CDR3 sequence is 13 residues long. The chain's CDR3 is CASSISGGEKLFF. The CDR3 DNA follows: TGTGCCAGTAGTATATCAGGGGGAGAAAAACTGTTTTTT.

Of note for this clone: Other DNA sequences in this sample translate to the same CDR3. This sequence joins TRBV2 and TRBJ1-1, with 7 bases identical to TRBD1. Per the germline V gene, CDR1 is SNHLY and CDR2 is FYNNEI. CDR3 length equals 13 residues. Trimming at V came to 5 bases and at J to 1 base, leaving 1 base not matched to a gene. The chain's CDR3 is CASSRQGNTEAFF. The CDR3 nucleotides are TGTGCCAGCAGTCGACAGGGGAACACTGAAGCTTTCTTT. The full variable domain, rest sourced from reference TRBV2 and TRBJ1-1, is EPEVTQTPSHQVTQMGQEVILRCVPISNHLYFYWYRQILGQKVEFLVSFYNNEISEKSEIFDDQFSVERPDGSNFTLKIRSTKLEDSAMYFCASSRQGNTEAFFGQGTRLTVV.

The chain links TRBV7-2 to TRBJ2-5; 14 bases map to TRBD2. Germline loops: CDR1 SGHTA, CDR2 FQGNSA. The trim removed 1 base at V and 5 bases at J, leaving 0 bases unmatched. The CDR3 consists of 15 residues. The CDR3 region has the DNA TGTGCCAGCAGCTTAGGGACTAGCGGGGGGGAGACCCAGTACTTC. This codes for CASSLGTSGGETQYF.

The J gene is TRBJ1-5, the V gene TRBV7-9; TRBD1 matches at 10 bases. The germline CDR1 and CDR2 sequences are SEHNR and FQNEAQ (reference sequence). The V segment lost 4 bases and the J segment 7 bases; nucleotides outside the gene matches: 7. The CDR3 loop spans 15 amino acids. CDR3 in DNA: TGTGCCAGCAGCTCAGACAGGGGGCGCAGACAGCCCCAGCATTTT. Protein sequence: CASSSDRGRRQPQHF.

This chain connects TRBV6-4 to TRBJ2-1; D is unresolved. Trimming took off 2 bases at V and 0 bases at J, with 8 bases between the two ends. Germline V gives CDR1 MRHNA, CDR2 SNTAGT. CDR3 length equals 15 residues. The DNA of the CDR3 is TGTGCCAGCAGTGACACAGCCACCTCCTACAATGAGCAGTTCTTC. Amino acid sequence: CASSDTATSYNEQFF.

This sequence joins TRBV5-1 and TRBJ2-5; TRBD2 aligns across 8 bases. The CDR3 totals 16 residues. Trimming took 3 bases from V and 0 from J; bases not matched to a gene: 7. Germline loops: CDR1 SGHRS, CDR2 YFSETQ. CDR3 sequence reads: CASSSGASGYQETQYF. DNA for the CDR3: TGCGCCAGCAGCTCAGGGGCTAGCGGGTACCAAGAGACCCAGTACTTC.

This rearrangement joins TRBV27 to TRBJ1-2; D is perhaps TRBD1 (6 bases). V dropped 5 bases and J dropped 0 bases, with 13 bases sitting between them. CDR1 and CDR2 (germline): MNHEY, SMNVEV (reference sequence). This CDR3 region has 15 residues. CDR3 region: CASSGGPGANYGYTF. The CDR3 DNA follows: TGTGCCAGCAGTGGGGGCCCAGGGGCTAACTATGGCTACACCTTC.

Turning to this clone: The identical CDR3 is also encoded by other nucleotide sequences in the sample. The rearrangement joins TRBV7-2 to TRBJ2-5; 10 bases line up with TRBD1. Per germline, CDR1 SGHTA and CDR2 FQGNSA. CDR3 length: 14 residues. J was trimmed by 5 bases and V by 5 bases; bases with no gene match: 5. The CDR3 DNA follows: TGTGCCAGCAGCCCTGGACAGGGGGGGGAGACCCAGTACTTC. Protein sequence: CASSPGQGGETQYF.

J is TRBJ2-1 and V is TRBV21-1; no check of the table's D call, TRBD1, against the DNA was made. TRBV21-1 is assigned pseudogene status. The length of the CDR3 is 14 residues. CDR3 nucleotide sequence: TGTGCCAGCAGCTGGGACCCCCAGGGGGATGAGCAGTTCTTC. Amino acids: CASSWDPQGDEQFF.

The chain has TRBV19 and TRBJ1-2; 9 nucleotides line up with TRBD1. From germline, CDR1 is LNHDA and CDR2 SQIVND (reference sequence). J gave up 10 bases and V 7 bases, and 13 bases lay outside the gene matches. There are 14 residues in the CDR3. CDR3 sequence (DNA): TGTGCCAGTACCTCAAGGGGACAGGGCCCTAACTACACCTTC. Protein sequence: CASTSRGQGPNYTF.

In this sample, this clone turned up a few times. The gene calls are TRBV27 and TRBJ2-1; 9 nucleotides line up with TRBD2. Germline V gene lookup returns CDR1 MNHEY and CDR2 SMNVEV (reference sequence). The CDR3 contains 15 residues. V lost 7 bases, J lost 7 bases, and 11 bases stayed unmatched. CDR3: CASTRLAEKGNEQFF. DNA for the CDR3: TGTGCCAGCACTAGACTAGCGGAGAAAGGAAATGAGCAGTTCTTC.

The V gene is TRBV7-6, the J gene TRBJ1-3; 8 bases are shared with TRBD1. This CDR3 is 16 amino acids long. CDR1 SGHVS and CDR2 FNYEAQ come from the germline V gene. The junction had 6 bases not matched to a gene; V was cut back by 1 base and J by 4 bases. In DNA form, the CDR3 reads TGTGCCAGCAGCTTAGGATGGCAGGGGGCAGGAAACACCATATATTTT. This encodes CASSLGWQGAGNTIYF.